This T cell receptor (beta chain) was observed in a study of T-cell memory formation after mild COVID-19. On the study more broadly: TCR clusters mostly belonged to single donors. Study conclusions and caveats: Clones that contracted clustered mainly in CM and EM if CD4+ and in EMRA if CD8+. Pre-infection memory showed some responding clones, and this suggested that cross-reactive memory joined.

On this clonotype itself: Its antigen remains unidentified.

TCRdb recomputed calls from the 5' RACE reads with MiXCR, one row per CDR3 protein. Of about 350,000 distinct CDR3 sequences listed, roughly 13% are singletons. Sequencing input: PBMCs or a T cell subset sorted from them (not recorded which). This TCR was recovered from a man between 18 and 35 years old who had mild COVID-19 (a few samples of this study predate the infection). Cell type and time point are not known.

CDR3 nucleotides: TGTGCCAGCAGTGGGACAGGTCTCTCTGGGGCCAACGTCCTGACTTTC. It is translated as CASSGTGLSGANVLTF. The chain joins TRBV6-6 to TRBJ2-6; 8 nucleotides agree with TRBD1. Germline assignment: CDR1 MNHNY and CDR2 SVGAGI (reference sequence). V trimming: 5 bases; J trimming: 0 bases; junction bases outside the gene matches: 3. CDR3 length equals 16 residues.